The next 19 T cell receptor beta chains were all read from a single sample in a study of neurological immune-mediated disorders. TCRdb reanalysed the 5' RACE reads using MiXCR and keeps one entry per CDR3 protein. The sample shows over 11,000 distinct CDR3 sequences, over 9.5% of them seen only once. Sequences were obtained from PBMCs. Receptor source: a woman aged 40-49 years in good health.

This clonotype was counted ten times or more. This chain links TRBV5-1 with TRBJ2-3, with D maybe TRBD2 (6 bases). This CDR3 comprises 16 residues. The V and J ends lost 0 bases and 2 bases respectively, with 13 bases between them. Per the germline V gene, CDR1 is SGHRS and CDR2 is YFSETQ. CDR3 bases: TGCGCCAGCAGCTTGGGTCAAGAGCGGGTCACAGATACGCAGTATTTT. The encoded protein is CASSLGQERVTDTQYF.

Ten or more counts support this clonotype. The rearrangement uses TRBV5-1 and TRBJ2-1; D not certain. Germline V gene data show CDR1 as SGHRS and CDR2 as YFSETQ. The CDR3 consists of 13 residues. V lost 3 bases and J lost 9, with 13 bases in between. The CDR3 loop is CASSSVPASEQFF. CDR3 DNA: TGCGCCAGCAGCTCCGTCCCAGCATCTGAGCAGTTCTTC.

In this sample, this clonotype is medium-sized. This sequence joins TRBV12-3 or TRBV12-4 and TRBJ1-2; TRBD1 matches at 7 bases. With 6 bases clipped from V and 8 bases from J, the junction kept 3 bases outside the gene matches. The CDR3 totals 11 residues. CDR3 coding DNA: TGTGCCAGCAGCAGGGGGTCGGGCTACACCTTC. Encoded protein: CASSRGSGYTF.

This clonotype occurred many times. The V gene is TRBV20-1, the J gene TRBJ2-5; D is unclear. The V gene lost 2 bases and the J gene lost 0 bases, with 10 bases spanning the gap. This CDR3 has 14 residues. Germline assignment: CDR1 DFQATT and CDR2 SNEGSKA (reference sequence). CDR3 amino acids: CSARPRIHQETQYF. DNA of the CDR3: TGCAGTGCTAGACCCAGGATCCACCAAGAGACCCAGTACTTC.

This clonotype has at least ten counts. This chain connects TRBV2 to TRBJ1-5, with D perhaps TRBD1 (5 bases). V lost 4 bases and J 1 base, leaving 8 bases between the germline ends. CDR3 length equals 14 residues. In germline, CDR1 is SNHLY, CDR2 FYNNEI. CDR3 in amino acids: CASSGQTSNQPQHF. CDR3 DNA: TGTGCCAGCAGTGGACAGACGAGCAATCAGCCCCAGCATTTT.

The chain carries TRBV4-1 and TRBJ2-7; 12 bases align to TRBD1. Germline loops: CDR1 MGHRA, CDR2 YSYEKL. V dropped 0 bases and J dropped 6; count of bases not matched to a gene: 6. The CDR3 extends over 16 amino acids. The CDR3 nucleotides are TGCGCCAGCAGCCAAGAACCCCGGGACAGGGGGCGCGAGCAGTACTTC. Translated: CASSQEPRDRGREQYF.

The table lists this clonotype with many counts. The gene calls are TRBV5-1 and TRBJ2-7; 11 bases line up with TRBD2. The CDR3 covers 16 residues. After removal of 7 bases from V and 0 bases from J, the junction contained 9 bases not matched to a gene. In germline, CDR1 is SGHRS, CDR2 YFSETQ. The CDR3 region is CASGALAGAVSYEQYF. CDR3 coding DNA: TGCGCCAGCGGAGCACTAGCGGGGGCTGTCTCCTACGAGCAGTACTTC.

Within the sample, this clonotype is medium-sized. This rearrangement joins TRBV20-1 to TRBJ2-3; 11 bases map to TRBD2. This CDR3 contains 13 residues. V shed 5 bases, J shed 10 bases, and the junction held 8 bases outside the gene matches. CDR1 DFQATT and CDR2 SNEGSKA come from the germline V gene (reference sequence). The CDR3 protein is CSAELAGGSSQYF. DNA for the CDR3: TGCAGTGCTGAGCTAGCGGGGGGAAGTTCGCAGTATTTT.

This clonotype was counted at least ten times. This chain uses TRBV7-9 with TRBJ2-6, with a possible D match to TRBD2 (5 bases). This CDR3 comprises 19 residues. Germline loops: CDR1 SEHNR, CDR2 FQNEAQ (reference sequence). The V and J ends lost 1 base and 0 bases respectively, with 16 bases between them. The CDR3 spells CASSLGDGSHFSGANVLTF. CDR3 DNA sequence: TGTGCCAGCAGCTTAGGCGATGGGAGTCATTTCTCTGGGGCCAACGTCCTGACTTTC.

Worth noting for this clonotype: Because the CDR3's place on the DNA is in doubt, the DNA is left out and the CDR3 is given as listed by TCRdb. The V and J genes are TRBV7-2 and TRBJ1-4. The CDR3 is 15 residues long, ends included. Germline V CDR1 and CDR2: SGHTA, FQGNSA. The CDR3 is CASSFYICSAGKLFF.

The sample holds many counts of this clonotype. V usage is TRBV7-3 and J usage is TRBJ2-7; no clear D. Trimming pared 1 base from V and 0 bases from J, leaving 10 bases between. The CDR3 totals 15 residues. Germline V CDR1 and CDR2: SGHTA, FQGTGA. Here the CDR3 DNA reads TGTGCCAGCAGCTTAATGGGTGGTACCTCCTACGAGCAGTACTTC. It yields the protein CASSLMGGTSYEQYF.

This clonotype has a count of ten or more. The chain employs TRBV4-2 and TRBJ2-1; possibly TRBD1 or TRBD2 for D (5 bases each). The V gene's germline CDR1 is LGHNA and CDR2 YNFKEQ. V lost 2 bases and J lost 11, with 10 bases in between. This CDR3 spans 12 amino acids. CDR3 nucleotide sequence: TGTGCCAGCAGCCAAAACCGGGACCAGCAGTTCTTC. Its protein is CASSQNRDQQFF.

The J gene is TRBJ2-2, the V gene TRBV12-3 or TRBV12-4; 8 positions match TRBD2. The CDR3 sequence is 14 residues long. Germline trimming cut 10 bases from V and 4 bases from J; bases unmatched to any gene: 8. As DNA, the CDR3 is TGTGCCAACCCGGGGGGGGGAAGCACCGGGGAGCTGTTTTTT. Translated, it gives CANPGGGSTGELFF.

This clonotype has ten or more counts. V usage is TRBV20-1 and J usage is TRBJ1-2; TRBD1 matches 8 bases. The germline gives CDR1 DFQATT, CDR2 SNEGSKA (reference sequence). The CDR3 is made up of 16 amino acids. J was trimmed by 4 bases and V by 1 base; bases with no gene match: 11. CDR3 nucleotides: TGCAGTGCTAGAGGGGCTCAGGGGGCGGTCCTCTATGGCTACACCTTC. It yields the protein CSARGAQGAVLYGYTF.

At least ten counts were recorded for this clonotype. The chain carries TRBV5-1 and TRBJ2-1; the D is unclear. This CDR3 comprises 12 residues. Trimming removed 4 bases at V and 6 bases at J, with 8 bases between. The germline gives CDR1 SGHRS, CDR2 YFSETQ. CDR3 DNA sequence: TGCGCCAGCAGCCACCAAAGCAATGAGCAGTTCTTC. The encoded protein is CASSHQSNEQFF.

There are many counts of this clonotype. This chain joins TRBV4-1 and TRBJ2-5; D call uncertain. The germline V and J ends were trimmed by 1 base and 7 bases, with 13 bases remaining between them. The CDR3 runs to 14 residues. Germline values: CDR1 MGHRA, CDR2 YSYEKL. The CDR3 loop is CASSQVGLEGTQYF. The CDR3 DNA follows: TGCGCCAGCAGCCAAGTAGGTCTAGAAGGGACCCAGTACTTC.

By sample fraction, this clonotype is medium-sized (0.01 to 0.1%). The chain has TRBV5-1 and TRBJ1-1; perhaps TRBD1 as D (6 bases). In germline, CDR1 is SGHRS, CDR2 YFSETQ. This CDR3 contains 13 residues. Trimming stripped 0 bases from V and 8 bases from J, with 11 bases between. CDR3 in amino acids: CASSLEGRGEAFF. CDR3 nucleotide sequence: TGCGCCAGCAGCTTGGAGGGCAGGGGAGAAGCTTTCTTT.

As regards this clonotype: A read error may account for a junction end that differs from germline. The chain recombines TRBV12-3 or TRBV12-4 with TRBJ2-7; D may be TRBD1 (6 bases). This CDR3 is built from 14 residues. The CDR3 nucleotides read TGTGCCGGCAGTGTCGGCAGGGGTTCCCACGAGCAGTACTTC. Translated, it gives CAGSVGRGSHEQYF.

This clonotype is deemed medium-sized (0.01 to 0.1%). The rearrangement joins TRBV5-5 to TRBJ1-1; 8 bases agree with TRBD1. The V gene's germline CDR1 is SGHKS and CDR2 YYEKEE (reference sequence). The V and J ends lost 2 bases and 11 bases, in that order; junction bases with no gene match: 11. CDR3 length: 14 residues. CDR3 bases: TGTGCCAGCAGCTTCAATGACGCAGGGGGCAGGGCTTTCTTT. This encodes CASSFNDAGGRAFF.